This T cell receptor beta chain was retrieved from a study of cytomegalovirus exposure and HLA in healthy donors. Regarding the study as a whole: Available immune exposure information covered CMV serostatus only. When analyzed later, a missense DCLRE1C variant was found to be linked to TCR beta V- and J-gene trimming.

Amplification used 60 Vbeta primers and 13 Jbeta primers. Only in-frame clones appear in the TCRdb table, and some are missing; sequencing was by immunoSEQ multiplex PCR. The data hold 180,000 or so clones, with approximately 70% observed a single time. The CDR3 covers 15 residues. Germline CDR1 is SGHVS and CDR2 is FNYEAQ. V gave up 2 bases and J gave up 4 bases, with 12 bases separating them. Concerning this clone itself: Its antigen is currently unknown.

The source material was PBMCs. This sequence was found in a human donor in good health. The chain joins TRBV7-6 to TRBJ1-3, with D possibly matching TRBD1 (5 bases). The CDR3 sequence is CASSLRRGPGNTIYF. The CDR3 DNA sequence: TGTGCCAGCAGCTTAAGGAGGGGTCCGGGAAACACCATATATTTT. Looking up the rest from reference TRBV7-6 and TRBJ1-3 gives the full variable domain: GAGVSQSPRYKVTKRGQDVALRCDPISGHVSLYWYRQALGQGPEFLTYFNYEAQQDKSGLPNDRFSAERPEGSISTLTIQRTEQRDSAMYRCASSLRRGPGNTIYFGEGSWLTVV.